The clone carrying this T cell receptor (beta chain) showed up many times. The antigen is unknown. This record comes from a study of identical twins. Study outcomes and limitations: Conclusions came from cross-sectional statistical analysis, not from following the same donors.

TCRdb called the 5' RACE reads again in MiXCR, with one record for every CDR3 protein. The sample includes 450,000 to 500,000 distinct CDR3 sequences, roughly an eighth of them seen just once. CDR3 length: 15 amino acids. Trimming took off 3 bases at V and 3 bases at J, with 11 bases between the two ends. The same specimen was also included in a second study, on yellow fever vaccine responses in identical twins.

Sequencing was carried out using CD4+ T cells sorted from blood. The chain uses TRBV12-3 or TRBV12-4 and TRBJ2-2; possibly TRBD2 for D (7 bases). The sequence was collected from a woman aged 18-29 years in good health. DNA for the CDR3: TGTGCCAGCAGTTTGGGGGGGCGCGACACCGGGGAGCTGTTTTTT. Translated: CASSLGGRDTGELFF.